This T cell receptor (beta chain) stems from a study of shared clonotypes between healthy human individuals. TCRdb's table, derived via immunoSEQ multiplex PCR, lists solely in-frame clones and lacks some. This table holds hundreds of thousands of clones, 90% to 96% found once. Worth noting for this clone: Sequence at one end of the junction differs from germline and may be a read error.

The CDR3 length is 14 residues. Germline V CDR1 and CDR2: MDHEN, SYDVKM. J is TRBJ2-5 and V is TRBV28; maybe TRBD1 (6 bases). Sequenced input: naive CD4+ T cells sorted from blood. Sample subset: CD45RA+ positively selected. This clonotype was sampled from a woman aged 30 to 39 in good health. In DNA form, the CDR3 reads TGTGTCAGCTCATTAGCAGGGGCCCAAGAGACCCAGTACTTC. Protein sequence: CVSSLAGAQETQYF.